This T cell receptor beta chain was recorded in a study of blood T cell repertoires in COVID-19. The germline V gene has CDR1 LGHNA and CDR2 YSLEER. The CDR3 is 16 amino acids. Trimming took off 0 bases at V and 9 bases at J, with 18 bases between the two ends. Libraries were prepared by immunoSEQ multiplex PCR; TCRdb keeps only in-frame clonotypes and omits some of them. Of 250,000 to 350,000 clones in the sample, more than 90% were seen once. This TCR was recovered from a woman in her thirties who had recovered from COVID-19. The rearrangement links TRBV4-3 to TRBJ2-1, with D possibly being TRBD2 (5 bases). Sequencing input: PBMCs or T cells enriched from blood (not recorded which). The chain's CDR3 is CASSQEAWTRVGEQFF. The CDR3 coding sequence is TGCGCCAGCAGCCAAGAGGCTTGGACTCGGGTCGGTGAGCAGTTCTTC.